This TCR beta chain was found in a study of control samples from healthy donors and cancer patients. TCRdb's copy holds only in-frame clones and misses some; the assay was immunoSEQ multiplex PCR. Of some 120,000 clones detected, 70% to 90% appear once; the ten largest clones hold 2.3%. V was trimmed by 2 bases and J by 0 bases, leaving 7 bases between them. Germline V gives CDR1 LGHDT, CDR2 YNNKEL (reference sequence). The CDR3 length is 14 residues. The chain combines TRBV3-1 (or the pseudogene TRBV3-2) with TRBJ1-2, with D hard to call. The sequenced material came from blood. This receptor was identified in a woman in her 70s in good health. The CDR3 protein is CASSQFGSNYGYTF. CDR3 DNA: TGTGCCAGCAGCCAATTCGGGTCTAACTATGGCTACACCTTC.